The sample holds one count of the clone carrying this T cell receptor beta chain. With 1 base removed from V and 3 bases from J, the gap between germline ends came to 10 bases. The CDR3 spans 15 residues. CDR1 and CDR2 (germline): SGHRS, YFSETQ. The source of the sample is a study of OX40 agonist ivuxolimab in advanced cancers. The method was immunoSEQ multiplex PCR; TCRdb's version includes in-frame clones alone and lacks a portion of them. This sample has about 95,000 clones; under 85% occur once, and the top ten carry about 4.1%. The V and J genes are TRBV5-1 and TRBJ1-4, with D possibly TRBD1 on 6 matching bases. The material was CD4+ or CD8+ T cells sorted from blood, obtained in a trial of the OX40 agonist ivuxolimab. This TCR derives from an adult with an advanced solid tumor such as melanoma, head and neck, liver or kidney cancer. The CDR3 DNA reads TGCGCCAGCAGCTTGACCCGGGGGCCTAATGAAAAACTGTTTTTT. This gives the protein CASSLTRGPNEKLFF.